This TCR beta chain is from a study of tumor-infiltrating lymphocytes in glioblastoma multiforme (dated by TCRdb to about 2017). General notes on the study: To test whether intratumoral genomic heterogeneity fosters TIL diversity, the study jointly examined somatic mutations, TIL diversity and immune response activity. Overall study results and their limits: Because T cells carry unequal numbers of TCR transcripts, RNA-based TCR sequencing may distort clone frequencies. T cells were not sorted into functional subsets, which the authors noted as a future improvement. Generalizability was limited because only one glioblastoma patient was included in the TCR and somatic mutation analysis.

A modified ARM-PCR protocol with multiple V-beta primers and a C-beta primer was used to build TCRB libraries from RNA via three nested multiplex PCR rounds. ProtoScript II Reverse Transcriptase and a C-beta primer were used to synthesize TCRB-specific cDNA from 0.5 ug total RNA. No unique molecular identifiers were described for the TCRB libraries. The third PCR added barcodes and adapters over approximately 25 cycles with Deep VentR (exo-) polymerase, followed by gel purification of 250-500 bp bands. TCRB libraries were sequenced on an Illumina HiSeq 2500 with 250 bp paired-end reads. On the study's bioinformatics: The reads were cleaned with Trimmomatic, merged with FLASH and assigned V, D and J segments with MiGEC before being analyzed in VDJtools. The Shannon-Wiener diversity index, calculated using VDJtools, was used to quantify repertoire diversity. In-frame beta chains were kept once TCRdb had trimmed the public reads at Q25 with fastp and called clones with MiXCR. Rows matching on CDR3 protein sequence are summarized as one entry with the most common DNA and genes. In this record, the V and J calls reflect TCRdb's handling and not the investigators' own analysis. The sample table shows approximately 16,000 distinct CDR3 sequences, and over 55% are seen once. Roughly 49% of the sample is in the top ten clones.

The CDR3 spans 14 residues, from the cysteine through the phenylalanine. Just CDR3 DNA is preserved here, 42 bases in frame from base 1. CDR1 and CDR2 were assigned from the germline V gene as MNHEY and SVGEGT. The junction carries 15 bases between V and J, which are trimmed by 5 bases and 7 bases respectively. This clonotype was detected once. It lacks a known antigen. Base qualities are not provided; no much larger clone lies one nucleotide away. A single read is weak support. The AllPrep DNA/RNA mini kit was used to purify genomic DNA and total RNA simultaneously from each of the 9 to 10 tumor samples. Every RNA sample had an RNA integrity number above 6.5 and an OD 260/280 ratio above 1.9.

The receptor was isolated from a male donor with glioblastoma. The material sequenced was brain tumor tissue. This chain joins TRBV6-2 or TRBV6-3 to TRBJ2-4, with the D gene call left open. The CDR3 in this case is CASSRSGQSNIQYF. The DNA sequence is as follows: TGTGCCAGCAGTCGCTCCGGGCAATCCAACATTCAGTACTTC.